This T cell receptor beta chain was identified in a study of early T cells in non-severe SARS-CoV-2 infection. TCRdb reprocessed the 5' RACE reads via MiXCR and lists one record per CDR3 protein. The sample includes more than 30,000 distinct CDR3 sequences, 7.1% of them seen just once. This clonotype was recorded a few times. V was cut by 0 bases and J by 1 base, with 16 bases left in between. There are 18 residues in the CDR3. CDR1 and CDR2 (germline): DFQATT, SNEGSKA (reference sequence). This chain uses TRBV20-1 with TRBJ2-6, with D uncertain. Material: whole blood, obtained at baseline. The receptor's source is an adult who was a healthcare worker with PCR-confirmed SARS-CoV-2 infection or an uninfected control (not recorded which). CDR3 amino acids: CSARDHGLVTSGANVLTF. CDR3 nucleotides: TGCAGTGCTAGAGATCACGGGTTAGTAACTTCTGGGGCCAACGTCCTGACTTTC.